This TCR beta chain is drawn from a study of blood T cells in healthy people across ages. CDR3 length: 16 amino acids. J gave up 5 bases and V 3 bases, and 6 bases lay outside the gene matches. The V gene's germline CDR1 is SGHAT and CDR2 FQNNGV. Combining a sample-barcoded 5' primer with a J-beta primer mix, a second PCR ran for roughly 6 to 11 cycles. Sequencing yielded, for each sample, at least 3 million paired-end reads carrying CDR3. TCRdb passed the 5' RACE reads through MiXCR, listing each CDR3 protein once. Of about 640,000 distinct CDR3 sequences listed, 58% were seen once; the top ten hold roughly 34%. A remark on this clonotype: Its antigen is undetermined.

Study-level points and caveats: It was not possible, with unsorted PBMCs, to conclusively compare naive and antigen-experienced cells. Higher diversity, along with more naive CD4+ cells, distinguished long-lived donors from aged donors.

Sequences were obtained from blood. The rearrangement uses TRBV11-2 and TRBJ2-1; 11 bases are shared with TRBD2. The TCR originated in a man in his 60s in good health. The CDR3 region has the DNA TGTGCCAGCAGCTTGGGGGTTAGCGGGGGGGACAATGAGCAGTTCTTC. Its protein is CASSLGVSGGDNEQFF.